These 8 T cell receptor beta chains share one sample of origin, sequenced in a study of blood T cell repertoires in COVID-19. Repertoires were generated with immunoSEQ multiplex PCR, while TCRdb's copy carries only in-frame clones and drops some. The sample has approximately 240,000 clones, around 85% seen once; the top ten hold 1.3%. Input material: PBMCs or T cells enriched from blood (not recorded which). The origin of the receptors is a woman aged 40 to 50 with acute COVID-19.

A few counts support this clone. This rearrangement joins TRBV19 to TRBJ1-5; 8 bases align to TRBD1. Trimming took 5 bases from V and 5 from J; bases not matched to a gene: 8. This CDR3 is 15 amino acids long. The germline V gene has CDR1 LNHDA and CDR2 SQIVND (reference sequence). In nucleotides, the CDR3 is TGTGCCAGTAGTTCCCGGGACAGGCTTCATCAGCCCCAGCATTTT. This codes for CASSSRDRLHQPQHF.

The V gene is TRBV28, the J gene TRBJ1-2; 7 bases fit TRBD1. The junction had 5 bases not matched to a gene; V was cut back by 5 bases and J by 8 bases. This CDR3 spans 12 amino acids. The germline V gene encodes CDR1 MDHEN and CDR2 SYDVKM. The CDR3 protein is CASSLRTGGYTF. The CDR3 nucleotides are TGTGCCAGCAGTCTCCGGACAGGCGGCTACACCTTC.

CDR3 sequence (DNA): TGTGCCAGCAGTCTCAGGGCCGCTTATGGCTACACCTTC. Its protein product is CASSLRAAYGYTF. V usage is TRBV27 and J usage is TRBJ1-2, with D possibly matching TRBD1 (5 bases). The germline gives CDR1 MNHEY, CDR2 SMNVEV (reference sequence). Trimming cost V 5 bases and J 5 bases, with 12 bases left between them. The CDR3 has 13 amino acids.

The chain couples TRBV7-9 to TRBJ2-1; the D is unclear. V was pared by 2 bases and J by 6 bases, with 8 bases between. Germline CDR1 and CDR2: SEHNR and FQNEAQ (reference sequence). The CDR3 length is 13 residues. The CDR3 DNA is TGTGCCAGCAGCTTAAACGTGGCCAATGAGCAGTTCTTC. The encoded protein is CASSLNVANEQFF.

The gene calls are TRBV11-3 and TRBJ2-2; 7 nucleotides align to TRBD1. Germline values: CDR1 SGHNT, CDR2 YENEEA. This CDR3 has 13 residues. V shed 5 bases and J 9 bases; nucleotides not matched to a gene: 6. In DNA form, the CDR3 reads TGTGCCAGCAGCGTCGACAGGGACAGGGAGCTGTTTTTT. Protein product: CASSVDRDRELFF.

The V call is TRBV7-8, the J call TRBJ2-2; 10 nucleotides align to TRBD2. The CDR3 covers 16 residues. J gave up 5 bases and V 5 bases, and 8 bases lay outside the gene matches. Germline V lookup: CDR1 SGHVS, CDR2 FQNEAQ. Here the CDR3 DNA reads TGTGCCAGCAGCCGGGGGGGTAGCGGGAGGACCGGGGAGCTGTTTTTT. The encoded protein is CASSRGGSGRTGELFF.

The rearrangement joins TRBV19 to TRBJ2-7, with TRBD2 as a possible D gene (6 bases). This CDR3 region has 14 residues. V was trimmed by 3 bases and J by 2 bases, leaving 11 bases between them. Germline V gene sequence: CDR1 LNHDA, CDR2 SQIVND (reference sequence). The CDR3 sequence: CASSISTGAYEQYF. CDR3 nucleotide sequence: TGTGCCAGTAGTATCTCTACGGGGGCCTACGAGCAGTACTTC.

This clone was picked up one time. J is TRBJ1-2 and V is TRBV15, with D uncertain. Germline values: CDR1 LNHNV, CDR2 YYDKDF (reference sequence). The CDR3 has 15 residues. V was shortened by 4 bases and J by 0 bases, with 12 bases between the two germline ends. The CDR3, as DNA: TGTGCCACCAGCACACCGGGAACATCTAACTATGGCTACACCTTC. This translates into CATSTPGTSNYGYTF.